Presented here are 3 T cell receptor beta chains from one specimen sequenced in a study of T cells in tumors after PD-1 blockade (dated by TCRdb to about 2019). The time point label of this sample denotes: after anti-PD-1 therapy. Library preparation was by the immunoSEQ multiplex PCR assay. Held by TCRdb, this immuneACCESS table contains in-frame sequences only and omits some clones. Under half of the omission traces to an unresolved V gene where checked; the cause of the rest is unknown. The sample table contains 2,500 or so clones; only one count was recorded for around two thirds of them. 13% of the sample goes to the ten largest clones. The sample consisted of tumor tissue, taken after anti-PD-1 treatment. Receptor source: a human donor with basal cell carcinoma.

This clone is deemed large. The V gene is TRBV30, the J gene TRBJ2-3; D remains unclear. CDR3 size: 14 residues. Trimming removed 7 bases at V and 3 bases at J, with 17 bases between. Germline V gives CDR1 GTSNPN, CDR2 SVGIG (reference sequence). CDR3 nucleotides: TGTGCCTTAAGCTGGTCCTCAGGAACAGATACGCAGTATTTT. This translates into CALSWSSGTDTQYF. Full variable domain (remainder filled in from reference TRBV30 and TRBJ2-3): SQTIHQWPATLVQPVGSPLSLECTVEGTSNPNLYWYRQAAGRGLQLLFYSVGIGQISSEVPQNLSASRPQDRQFILSSKKLLLSDSGFYLCALSWSSGTDTQYFGPGTRLTVL.

The V and J genes are TRBV6-2 or TRBV6-3 and TRBJ2-1; 7 bases are shared with TRBD1. V was pared by 4 bases and J by 8 bases, with 8 bases of the junction left unmatched. Germline V CDR1 and CDR2: MNHEY, SVGEGT. The CDR3 sequence is 14 residues long. CDR3 loop: CASSSGTAVDEQFF. The CDR3 coding sequence is TGTGCCAGCAGTTCCGGGACAGCAGTGGATGAGCAGTTCTTC.

The chain has TRBV30 and TRBJ1-1; the D gene is possibly TRBD1 (5 bases). CDR1 and CDR2 from the germline V gene are GTSNPN and SVGIG (reference sequence). V was shortened by 1 base and J by 0 bases, with 9 bases between the two germline ends. The CDR3 has 14 amino acids. Here the CDR3 reads CAWSDRQLNTEAFF. The CDR3 DNA reads TGTGCCTGGAGTGATCGACAGTTGAACACTGAAGCTTTCTTT.